This T cell receptor (beta chain) was obtained from a study of T cells after yellow fever vaccination. Study-level points and caveats: Reappearance after the booster was seen for most primary-vaccination clones, at more than 95% CD4 and 75% to 90% CD8. Weaker overall, the secondary response nonetheless peaked faster (day 5 versus 15).

Germline-derived CDR1 and CDR2 are SGDLS and YYNGEE. V trimming: 4 bases; J trimming: 4 bases; junction bases outside the gene matches: 6. The CDR3 is made up of 15 amino acids. This clonotype was recorded at least ten times. Its antigen is still unknown. MiXCR was run by TCRdb on the 5' RACE reads, yielding one entry per CDR3 protein. The data show 250,000 or so distinct CDR3 sequences, about 3.5% seen once. Sequenced material: PBMCs, taken 15 days after the yellow fever booster vaccination. The J gene is TRBJ2-1, the V gene TRBV9; 9 nucleotides match TRBD2. This sequence was found in a young man who received the YFV17D yellow fever vaccine. Here the CDR3 DNA reads TGTGCCAGCAGCCCGAGACTAGCGGAATACAATGAGCAGTTCTTC. As protein: CASSPRLAEYNEQFF.